The next 8 T cell receptor beta chains were all read from a single sample in a study. TCRdb passed the RT-PCR reads through MiXCR, listing each CDR3 protein once. The sample holds approximately 720,000 distinct CDR3 sequences, 13% to 15% seen once. The sample taken for sequencing was memory CD4+ T cells from blood. The receptors stem from a female donor in good health, serving as a healthy control.

This clonotype showed up many times. The chain recombines TRBV4-1 with TRBJ1-1, with 7 bases fitting TRBD1. This CDR3 has 14 amino acids. CDR1 and CDR2 (germline): MGHRA, YSYEKL. J gave up 0 bases and V 5 bases, and 3 bases lay outside the gene matches. This CDR3 reads CASSFDRVNTEAFF. CDR3 sequence (DNA): TGCGCCAGCAGCTTCGACAGGGTGAACACTGAAGCTTTCTTT.

This clonotype occurred a few times. V gene TRBV20-1 combines with J gene TRBJ2-1; 7 bases match TRBD1. Germline CDR1 and CDR2: DFQATT and SNEGSKA (reference sequence). Trimming removed 6 bases from V and 2 bases from J; junction bases left unmatched: 4. The CDR3 is 13 residues long. In DNA form, the CDR3 reads TGCAGTGCCAGGGACAGCGCCTACAATGAGCAGTTCTTC. Translating it yields CSARDSAYNEQFF.

This clonotype was recorded a few times. At one end, the junction sequence differs from germline, possibly due to a read error. The chain employs TRBV7-2 and TRBJ2-5; D unresolved. Germline values: CDR1 SGHTA, CDR2 FQGNSA. This CDR3 region has 14 residues. CDR3 DNA sequence: TGTGCCAGCAGCTTAGACAGCCACCAAGAGACCCAGTACTTT. As protein: CASSLDSHQETQYF.

The rearrangement uses TRBV28 and TRBJ1-1; a possible D gene is TRBD1 (6 bases). Germline assignment: CDR1 MDHEN and CDR2 SYDVKM. This CDR3 comprises 12 residues. Deletions cut 6 bases from V and 11 bases from J, with 16 bases between. The DNA of the CDR3 is TGTGCCAGCAGCAGGACAGTTCGCCGGGCTTTCTTT. Encoded protein: CASSRTVRRAFF.

This clonotype was picked up a small number of times. The CDR3: CASSPPGLAGAPQFF. Written as DNA, the CDR3 is TGTGCCAGCAGCCCCCCGGGACTAGCGGGGGCCCCGCAGTTCTTC. The chain recombines TRBV3-1 with TRBJ2-1; 14 bases are a match to TRBD2. Losses at the gene ends were 4 bases for V and 12 bases for J; bases not matched to a gene: 8. The CDR3 covers 15 residues. Germline-derived CDR1 and CDR2 are LGHDT and YNNKEL (reference sequence).

In this sample, this clonotype turned up a few times. This rearrangement joins TRBV7-2 to TRBJ2-2, with 7 nucleotides matching TRBD2. The CDR3 sequence is 13 residues long. Unmatched junction bases numbered 1, after V lost 5 bases and J lost 4 bases. Germline CDR1 SGHTA, CDR2 FQGNSA. CDR3 sequence (DNA): TGTGCCAGCAGCCGGACTAGCACCGGGGAGCTGTTTTTT. It specifies CASSRTSTGELFF.

This clonotype was recorded many times. The rearrangement links TRBV29-1 to TRBJ2-3; D may match TRBD1 or TRBD2 (6 bases each). This CDR3 is 13 amino acids long. Deletions cut 4 bases from V and 3 bases from J, with 11 bases between. Germline CDR1 and CDR2: SQVTM and ANQGSEA. CDR3 sequence: CSVVQGGTDTQYF. CDR3 DNA: TGCAGCGTTGTACAGGGAGGTACAGATACGCAGTATTTT.

This clonotype was counted many times. The chain links TRBV4-3 to TRBJ1-3; no clear D. Germline assignment: CDR1 LGHNA and CDR2 YSLEER. The CDR3 sequence is 15 residues long. Trimming took 0 bases from V and 6 from J, leaving 12 bases between them. The CDR3 loop reads CASSQDEGAANTIYF. Written as DNA, the CDR3 is TGCGCCAGCAGCCAAGATGAGGGAGCAGCAAACACCATATATTTT.